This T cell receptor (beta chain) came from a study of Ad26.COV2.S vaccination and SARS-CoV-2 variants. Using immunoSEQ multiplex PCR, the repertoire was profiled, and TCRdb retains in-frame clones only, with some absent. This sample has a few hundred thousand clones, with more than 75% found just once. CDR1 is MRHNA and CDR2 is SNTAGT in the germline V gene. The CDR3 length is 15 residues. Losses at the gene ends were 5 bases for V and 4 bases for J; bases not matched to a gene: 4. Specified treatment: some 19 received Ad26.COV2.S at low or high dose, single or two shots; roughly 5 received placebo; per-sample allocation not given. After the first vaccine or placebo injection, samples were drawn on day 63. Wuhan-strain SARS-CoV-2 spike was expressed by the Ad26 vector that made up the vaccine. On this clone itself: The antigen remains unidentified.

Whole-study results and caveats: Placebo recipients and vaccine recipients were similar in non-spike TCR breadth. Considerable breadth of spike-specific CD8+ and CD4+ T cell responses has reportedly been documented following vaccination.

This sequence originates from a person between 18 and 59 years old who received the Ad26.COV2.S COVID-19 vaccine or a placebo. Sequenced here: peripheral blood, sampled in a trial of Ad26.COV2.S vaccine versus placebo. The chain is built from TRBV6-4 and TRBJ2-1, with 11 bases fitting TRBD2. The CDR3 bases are TGTGCCAGCAGTCTAACTAGCGGGGGATACAATGAGCAGTTCTTC. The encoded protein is CASSLTSGGYNEQFF.